The clone carrying this T cell receptor beta chain was seen just once. V lost 0 bases, J lost 6 bases, and 16 bases lay in between. There are 16 residues in the CDR3. The V gene's germline CDR1 is SGHKS and CDR2 YYEKEE (reference sequence). This table comes from immunoSEQ multiplex PCR, and its TCRdb copy is limited to in-frame clones, with some not included. Of about 250,000 clones listed, around 84% are singletons. These data come from a study of blood T cell repertoires in COVID-19. Study-wide background: The United States, Italy and Spain provided the acute and convalescent COVID-19 samples.

Participants were aged about 18 to 90 years from approximately 24 US areas. Clinical history reported by participants formed the basis on which cohorts were assigned. Two negative PCRs, clearance, or symptom resolution were required of recovered Cohort 3 donors. The clonotype originates from a woman between 45 and 60 years old who had recovered from COVID-19. The material sequenced was PBMCs or T cells enriched from blood (not recorded which). The chain has TRBV5-5 and TRBJ1-5; D gene ambiguous. CDR3: CASSLGVSRVSQPQHF. CDR3 DNA: TGTGCCAGCAGCTTGGGGGTCTCGAGGGTAAGTCAGCCCCAGCATTTT.